This T cell receptor (beta chain) comes out of a study of blood T cell repertoires in COVID-19. The overall study: The analysed material was cDNA or gDNA that came from T cells, B-cell-depleted T cells, or PBMCs.

In the original processing: The authors estimated nucleated cell counts from reference gene primer amplification. Repertoires were generated with immunoSEQ multiplex PCR, while TCRdb's copy carries only in-frame clones and drops some. V and J calls and clone size are as listed in that table; D and trimming were resolved from the DNA. The sample lists 130,000 to 150,000 clones; around 79% were seen once. The sample was peripheral blood. The clonotype comes from a woman in her 70s with COVID-19, enrolled during active disease.

This chain's CDR3 is CASSLDGNSRNSPLHF. The CDR3 coding sequence is TGCGCCAGCAGCTTGGACGGAAACTCGAGGAATTCACCCCTCCACTTT. J is TRBJ1-6 and V is TRBV5-1; D is ambiguous. This CDR3 has 16 amino acids. Germline V CDR1 and CDR2: SGHRS, YFSETQ. V lost 0 bases and J 7 bases, leaving 14 bases between the germline ends. Filled out from reference TRBV5-1 and TRBJ1-6, the complete variable domain reads KAGVTQTPRYLIKTRGQQVTLSCSPISGHRSVSWYQQTPGQGLQFLFEYFSETQRNKGNFPGRFSGRQFSNSRSEMNVSTLELGDSALYLCASSLDGNSRNSPLHFGNGTRLTVT.